The rows below give T cell receptor beta chains drawn from one sample of a study of T cell repertoires in aging, cancer and after chemotherapy. TCRdb re-called the multiplex PCR reads with MiXCR, one entry per CDR3 protein. The data hold about 9,700 distinct CDR3 sequences, with 30% to 35% observed a single time. Sequenced sample: blood. Source of these receptors: a human donor in good health. The CDR3 runs from the conserved cysteine through the conserved F or W. D genes are given only for firm matches. Expanded clones get a size class; other rows say once, few or many, or leave the size out.

d_call j_call v_call clone_size cdr3_nt cdr3_aa
TRBD1 TRBJ1-2 TRBV7-2 NA TGTGCCAGCAGCCACGGGACAGGGGGTGGCTACACCTTC CASSHGTGGGYTF
TRBD2 TRBJ2-2 TRBV27 NA TGTGCCAGCAGCCTGACTAGCGGAGCCACCGGGGAGCTGTTTTTT CASSLTSGATGELFF
TRBD1 TRBJ1-6 TRBV7-2 NA TGTGCCAGCAGCTTGGACAGGGACTCACCCCTCCACTTT CASSLDRDSPLHF
TRBD2 TRBJ2-7 TRBV6-1 NA TGTGCCAGCAAAGGGGCTAGCGGGCACCCCTACGAGCAGTACTTC CASKGASGHPYEQYF
TRBD2 TRBJ2-7 TRBV15 NA TGTGCCACCAGCAGAGAAAGAACTAGCGCCAGCTCCTACGAGCAGTACTTC CATSRERTSASSYEQYF
NA TRBJ1-5 TRBV12-3/TRBV12-4 NA TGTGCCAGCACCCCCGCGAGCAATCAGCCCCAGCATTTT CASTPASNQPQHF
NA TRBJ2-3 TRBV19 medium-sized TGTGCCAGTAGAGTACAGGGGGGGGGCACAGATACGCAGTATTTT CASRVQGGGTDTQYF
TRBD1 TRBJ2-3 TRBV10-3 NA TGTGCCATCAGTGATCCGGGACAGGGAACAGATACGCAGTATTTT CAISDPGQGTDTQYF
NA TRBJ2-3 TRBV7-2 once TGTGCCAGCAGTTTAACAAGAACCACAGATACGCAGTATTTT CASSLTRTTDTQYF
NA TRBJ1-2 TRBV30 NA TGTGCCTGGAGGGGGGTTACTTATGGCTACACCTTC CAWRGVTYGYTF
NA TRBJ2-5 TRBV29-1 medium-sized TGCAGCGCCGCCGCGGGGACCCAGTACTTC CSAAAGTQYF
TRBD2 TRBJ2-3 TRBV6-5 few TGTGCCAGCAGTTATGGACTAGCGGCGTTACCTAACACAGATACGCAGTATTTT CASSYGLAALPNTDTQYF
TRBD1 TRBJ1-1 TRBV6-2/TRBV6-3 NA TGTGCCAGCAGTTCGACAGGGGGCGTGGACACTGAAGCTTTCTTT CASSSTGGVDTEAFF
TRBD2 TRBJ2-1 TRBV5-1 NA TGCGCCAGCAGCTTGGCCGTTCCGTGGGGGGGTGGGAATGAGCAGTTCTTC CASSLAVPWGGGNEQFF
TRBD2 TRBJ2-5 TRBV30 few TGTGCCTGGACAGTTGCTAGCGGGATGAGAGAGACCCAGTACTTC CAWTVASGMRETQYF
TRBD1 TRBJ1-3 TRBV11-3 NA TGTGCCAGCAGCCCGGGACAGGGCCCTGGAAACACCATATATTTT CASSPGQGPGNTIYF
NA TRBJ2-7 TRBV30 NA TGTGCCTGGAGGACGACAGGGAGGAACGAGCAGTACTTC CAWRTTGRNEQYF
TRBD1 TRBJ2-7 TRBV29-1 few TGCAGCGTATCCGGACAGGGATTTACCTACGAGCAGTACTTC CSVSGQGFTYEQYF
NA TRBJ2-3 TRBV6-4 NA TGTGCCAGCGGACCGGCTAACACAGATACGCAGTATTTT CASGPANTDTQYF
NA TRBJ2-7 TRBV5-5 NA TGTGCCAGCTCTGCCGCGATATATTCCTACGAGCAGTACTTC CASSAAIYSYEQYF
NA TRBJ2-7 TRBV6-5 NA TGTGCCAGCAGCTCTCAGGGAGGCGAGCAGTACTTC CASSSQGGEQYF
NA TRBJ2-7 TRBV5-1 NA TGCGCCAGCAGCTTGTGGGGACTCAGCTACGAGCAGTACTTC CASSLWGLSYEQYF
TRBD1 TRBJ2-7 TRBV27 NA TGTGCCAGCAGTTGGGACAGGGGGCTCGACGAGCAGTACTTC CASSWDRGLDEQYF
NA TRBJ1-5 TRBV27 NA TGTGCCAGCAGCCCAGGGCTGGGAAGCAATCAGCCCCAGCATTTT CASSPGLGSNQPQHF
TRBD2 TRBJ2-3 TRBV20-1 once TGCAGTGCTAGGGCGGGGGGGCCTCGGGATACGCAGTATTTT CSARAGGPRDTQYF
NA TRBJ1-6 TRBV30 few TGTGCCTGGAGTGTCAATTCACCCCTCCACTTT CAWSVNSPLHF
NA TRBJ2-5 TRBV20-1 NA TGCAGTGCTGGCGGGACTCTAGGGACCCAGTACTTC CSAGGTLGTQYF
TRBD1 TRBJ1-3 TRBV5-6 NA TGTGCCAGCAGCTTCGGGACAGCTCACTCTGGAAACACCATATATTTT CASSFGTAHSGNTIYF
NA TRBJ2-5 TRBV18 few TGTGCCAGCTCACCACGGGCCCTCGGAGAGACCCAGTACTTC CASSPRALGETQYF
TRBD1 TRBJ1-4 TRBV30 NA TGTGCCTGGAGTGAACAGGGACAGATTAATGAAAGACTGTTTTTT CAWSEQGQINERLFF
NA TRBJ2-7 TRBV18 NA TGTGCCAGCTCACCGTCTAGGATAGCCTACGAGCAGTACTTC CASSPSRIAYEQYF
TRBD1 TRBJ1-2 TRBV19 NA TGTGCCAGTCAAAGAGGGACAGGGGGCGGTGTGAACTATGGCTACACCTTC CASQRGTGGGVNYGYTF
NA TRBJ1-1 TRBV20-1 NA TGCAGTGCTAGAGATGAGGGGAAAAGGAGCACTGAAGCTTTCTTT CSARDEGKRSTEAFF
NA TRBJ2-3 TRBV5-1 NA TGCGCCAGCAGCTTGGGAGGAGCAGATACGCAGTATTTT CASSLGGADTQYF
NA TRBJ2-1 TRBV6-4 NA TGTGCCAGCAGGCAGCGGCTTAGCTCCTACAATGAGCAGTTCTTC CASRQRLSSYNEQFF
NA TRBJ1-1 TRBV11-3 medium-sized TGTGCCAGCAGCTTAACTGTGAACACTGAAGCTTTCTTT CASSLTVNTEAFF
NA TRBJ1-6 TRBV7-6 few TGTGCCAGCAGCTTATCCGATAATTCACCCCTCCACTTT CASSLSDNSPLHF
NA TRBJ2-3 TRBV12-3/TRBV12-4 few TGTGCCAGCAGATATACAGATACGCAGTATTTT CASRYTDTQYF
TRBD1 TRBJ2-2 TRBV5-5 NA TGTGCCAGCAGCCCAGGGGGCGAGGGGACCGGGGAGCTGTTTTTT CASSPGGEGTGELFF
TRBD1 TRBJ2-5 TRBV18 NA TGTGCCAGCTCACGTAACAGGGGCCAAGAGACCCAGTACTTC CASSRNRGQETQYF
NA TRBJ2-7 TRBV19 NA TGTGCCAGTCAGGGCAAATTCTCCTACGAGCAGTACTTC CASQGKFSYEQYF
NA TRBJ1-5 TRBV12-3/TRBV12-4 few TGTGCCAGCAGTTCGACACAGAACAATCAGCCCCAGCATTTT CASSSTQNNQPQHF
TRBD2 TRBJ2-2 TRBV5-1 NA TGCGCCAGCAGCTGGACCCTCCAAGCGGGCGGGAGCACCGGGGAGCTGTTTTTT CASSWTLQAGGSTGELFF